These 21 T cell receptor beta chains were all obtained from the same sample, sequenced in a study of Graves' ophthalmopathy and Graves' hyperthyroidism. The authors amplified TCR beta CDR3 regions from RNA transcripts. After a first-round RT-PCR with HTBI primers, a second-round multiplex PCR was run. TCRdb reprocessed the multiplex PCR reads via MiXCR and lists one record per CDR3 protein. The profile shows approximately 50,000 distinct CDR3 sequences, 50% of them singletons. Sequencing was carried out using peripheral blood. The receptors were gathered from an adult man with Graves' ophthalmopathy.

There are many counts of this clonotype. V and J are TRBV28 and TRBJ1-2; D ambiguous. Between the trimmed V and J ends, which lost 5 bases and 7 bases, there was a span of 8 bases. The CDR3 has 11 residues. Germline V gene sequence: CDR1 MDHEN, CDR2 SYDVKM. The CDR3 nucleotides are TGTGCCAGCAGTACAAAGGTTGGCTACACCTTC. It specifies CASSTKVGYTF.

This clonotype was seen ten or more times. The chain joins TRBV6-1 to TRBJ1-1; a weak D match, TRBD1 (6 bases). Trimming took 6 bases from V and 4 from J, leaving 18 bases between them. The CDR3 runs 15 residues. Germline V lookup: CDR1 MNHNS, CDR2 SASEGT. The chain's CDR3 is CASSGGRAGTTEAFF. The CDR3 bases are TGTGCCAGCAGCGGGGGGCGGGCAGGGACCACTGAAGCTTTCTTT.

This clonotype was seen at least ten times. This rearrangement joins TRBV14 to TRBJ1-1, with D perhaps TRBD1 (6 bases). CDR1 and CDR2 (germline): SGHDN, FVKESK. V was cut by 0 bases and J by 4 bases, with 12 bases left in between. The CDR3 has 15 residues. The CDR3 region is CASSQEGGGGTEAFF. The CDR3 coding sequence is TGTGCCAGCAGCCAAGAGGGAGGGGGTGGCACTGAAGCTTTCTTT.

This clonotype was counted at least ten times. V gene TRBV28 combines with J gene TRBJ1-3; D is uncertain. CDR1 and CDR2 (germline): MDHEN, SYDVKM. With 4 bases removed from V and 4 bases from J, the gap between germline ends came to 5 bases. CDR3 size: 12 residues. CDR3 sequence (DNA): TGTGCCAGCAGTTACAGAGGAAACACCATATATTTT. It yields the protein CASSYRGNTIYF.

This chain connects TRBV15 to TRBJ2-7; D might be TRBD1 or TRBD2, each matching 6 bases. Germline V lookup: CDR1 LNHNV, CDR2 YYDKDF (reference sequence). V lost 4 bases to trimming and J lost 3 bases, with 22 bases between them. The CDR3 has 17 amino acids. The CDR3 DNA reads TGTGCCACCAGCATCCGGCCTGGGGGGCTTAACATCTACGAGCAGTACTTC. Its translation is CATSIRPGGLNIYEQYF.

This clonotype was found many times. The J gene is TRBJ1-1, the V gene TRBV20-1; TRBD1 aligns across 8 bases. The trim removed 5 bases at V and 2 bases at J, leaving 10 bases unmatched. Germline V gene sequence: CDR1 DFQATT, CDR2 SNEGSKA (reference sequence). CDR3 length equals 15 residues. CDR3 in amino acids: CSARGNRGGNTEAFF. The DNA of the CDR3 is TGCAGTGCTCGAGGGAACAGGGGGGGAAACACTGAAGCTTTCTTT.

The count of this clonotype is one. Here the CDR3 reads CASRFDGADTQYF. CDR3 in DNA: TGTGCCAGCAGATTCGACGGCGCAGATACGCAGTATTTT. J is TRBJ2-3 and V is TRBV6-1; D is unresolved. This CDR3 contains 13 residues. The germline gives CDR1 MNHNS, CDR2 SASEGT. V was pared by 6 bases and J by 4 bases, with 11 bases between.

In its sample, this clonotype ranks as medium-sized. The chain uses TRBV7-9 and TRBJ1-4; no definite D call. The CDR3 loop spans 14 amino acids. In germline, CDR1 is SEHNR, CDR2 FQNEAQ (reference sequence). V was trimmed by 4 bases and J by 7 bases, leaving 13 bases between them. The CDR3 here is CASSSPLTREKLFF. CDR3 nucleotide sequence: TGTGCCAGCAGCTCCCCCTTGACGCGTGAAAAACTGTTTTTT.

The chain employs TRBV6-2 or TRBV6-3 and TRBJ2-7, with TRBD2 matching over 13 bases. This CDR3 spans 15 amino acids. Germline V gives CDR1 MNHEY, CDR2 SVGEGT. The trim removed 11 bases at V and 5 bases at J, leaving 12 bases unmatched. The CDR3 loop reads CAPIGLAGVPNEQYF. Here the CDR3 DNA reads TGTGCCCCTATTGGACTAGCGGGAGTTCCTAACGAGCAGTACTTC.

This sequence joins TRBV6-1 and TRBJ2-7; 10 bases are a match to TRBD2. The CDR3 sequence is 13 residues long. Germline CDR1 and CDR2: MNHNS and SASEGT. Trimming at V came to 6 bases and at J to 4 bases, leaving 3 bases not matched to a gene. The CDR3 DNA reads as TGTGCCAGCAGAGCGGGGGGGGGATACGAGCAGTACTTC. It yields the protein CASRAGGGYEQYF.

The CDR3 is CASSLEQPYEQFF. The CDR3 DNA sequence: TGTGCCAGCAGCTTAGAACAGCCCTATGAGCAGTTCTTC. The gene calls are TRBV7-6 and TRBJ2-1; D remains ambiguous. CDR1 SGHVS and CDR2 FNYEAQ come from the germline V gene. Trimming shortened V by 1 base and J by 8 bases, and 9 bases separated the two germline ends. This CDR3 is 13 amino acids long.

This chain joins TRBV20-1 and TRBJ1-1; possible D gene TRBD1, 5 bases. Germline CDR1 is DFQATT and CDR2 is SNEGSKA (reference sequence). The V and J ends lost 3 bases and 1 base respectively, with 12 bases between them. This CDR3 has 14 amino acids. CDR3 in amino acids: CSARSAGPNTEAFF. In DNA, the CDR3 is TGCAGTGCTAGGTCTGCAGGGCCGAACACTGAAGCTTTCTTT.

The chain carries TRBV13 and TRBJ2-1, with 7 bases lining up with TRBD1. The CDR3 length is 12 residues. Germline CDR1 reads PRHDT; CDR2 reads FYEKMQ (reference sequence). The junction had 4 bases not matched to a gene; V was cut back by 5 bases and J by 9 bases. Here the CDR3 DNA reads TGTGCCAGCAGCGGGGGACAGTCTGAGCAGTTCTTC. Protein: CASSGGQSEQFF.

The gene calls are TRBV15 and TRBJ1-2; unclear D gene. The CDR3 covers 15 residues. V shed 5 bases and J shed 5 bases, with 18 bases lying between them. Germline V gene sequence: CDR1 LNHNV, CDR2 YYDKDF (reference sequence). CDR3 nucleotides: TGTGCCACCAGCCCTGTCCGGACTATACGATATGGCTACACCTTC. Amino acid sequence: CATSPVRTIRYGYTF.

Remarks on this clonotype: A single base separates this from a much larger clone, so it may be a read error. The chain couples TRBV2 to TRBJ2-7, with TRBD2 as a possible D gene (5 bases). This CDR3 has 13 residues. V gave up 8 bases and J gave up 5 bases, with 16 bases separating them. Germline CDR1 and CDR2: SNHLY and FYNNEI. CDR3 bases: TGTGCCAGCTCACCGTCGGAGGCCGACGAGCAGTACTTC. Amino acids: CASSPSEADEQYF.

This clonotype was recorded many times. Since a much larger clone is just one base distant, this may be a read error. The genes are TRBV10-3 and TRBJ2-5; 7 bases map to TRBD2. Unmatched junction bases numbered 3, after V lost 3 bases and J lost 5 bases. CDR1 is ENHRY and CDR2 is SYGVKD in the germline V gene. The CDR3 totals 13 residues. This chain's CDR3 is CAISDGGVETQYF. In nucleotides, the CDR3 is TGTGCCATCAGTGATGGGGGGGTTGAGACCCAGTACTTC.

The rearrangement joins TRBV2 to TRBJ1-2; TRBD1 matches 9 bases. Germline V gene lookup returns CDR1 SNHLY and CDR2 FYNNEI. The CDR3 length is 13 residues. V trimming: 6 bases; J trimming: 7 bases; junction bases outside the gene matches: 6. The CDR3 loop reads CASRPGTGFGYTF. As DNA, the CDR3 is TGTGCCAGCAGGCCCGGGACAGGGTTTGGCTACACCTTC.

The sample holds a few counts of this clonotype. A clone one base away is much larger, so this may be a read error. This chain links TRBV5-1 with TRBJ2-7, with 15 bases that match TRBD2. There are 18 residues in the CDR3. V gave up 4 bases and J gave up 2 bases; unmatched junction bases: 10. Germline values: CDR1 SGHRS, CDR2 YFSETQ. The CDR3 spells CASSRGLAGGRDAYEQYF. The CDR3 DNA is TGCGCCAGCAGCCGGGGACTAGCGGGAGGCCGAGATGCCTACGAGCAGTACTTC.

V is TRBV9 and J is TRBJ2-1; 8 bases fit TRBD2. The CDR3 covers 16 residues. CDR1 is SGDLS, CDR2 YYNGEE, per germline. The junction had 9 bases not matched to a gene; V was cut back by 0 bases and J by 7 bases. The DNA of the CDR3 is TGTGCCAGCAGCGTAGAAACAGGGACTAGGTTAAATGAGCAGTTCTTC. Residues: CASSVETGTRLNEQFF.

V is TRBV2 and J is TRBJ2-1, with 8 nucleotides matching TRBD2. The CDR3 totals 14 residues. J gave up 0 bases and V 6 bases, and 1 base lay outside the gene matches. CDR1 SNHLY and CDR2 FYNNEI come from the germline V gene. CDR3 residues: CASRREGSYNEQFF. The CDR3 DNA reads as TGTGCCAGCAGACGGGAGGGCTCCTACAATGAGCAGTTCTTC.

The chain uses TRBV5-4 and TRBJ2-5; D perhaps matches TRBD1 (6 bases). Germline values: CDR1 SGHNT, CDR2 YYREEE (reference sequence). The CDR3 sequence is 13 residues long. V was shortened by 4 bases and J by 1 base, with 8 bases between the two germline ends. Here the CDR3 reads CASSGTSQETQYF. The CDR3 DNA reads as TGTGCCAGCAGCGGGACATCCCAAGAGACCCAGTACTTC.